The T cell receptor beta chain under discussion was sequenced for a study of blood T cell repertoires in COVID-19. Study-wide context: Specimens from acute and convalescent COVID-19 originated in the United States, Italy and Spain. PBMCs, B-cell-depleted T cells, or T cells were the source of the cDNA or gDNA that made up the material.

Per the original methods: Reference gene primers were amplified, and this amplification served to estimate nucleated cell counts. Measured with immunoSEQ multiplex PCR; TCRdb has only the in-frame clones, and not every one. Clone size and V and J calls were adopted from that table, with D and trimming inferred from the DNA. The sample lists around 81,000 clones, just over 85% occurring once. The V gene's germline CDR1 is LGHNA and CDR2 YSLEER. Trimming took off 4 bases at V and 1 base at J, with 4 bases between the two ends. The CDR3 totals 12 residues. Sequencing was carried out using peripheral blood. The sequence was collected from a woman of 80 years or more with acute or convalescent COVID-19. The chain joins TRBV4-3 to TRBJ1-1, with D unresolved. CDR3: CASSPKNTEAFF. CDR3 nucleotides: TGCGCCAGCAGCCCCAAGAACACTGAAGCTTTCTTT.